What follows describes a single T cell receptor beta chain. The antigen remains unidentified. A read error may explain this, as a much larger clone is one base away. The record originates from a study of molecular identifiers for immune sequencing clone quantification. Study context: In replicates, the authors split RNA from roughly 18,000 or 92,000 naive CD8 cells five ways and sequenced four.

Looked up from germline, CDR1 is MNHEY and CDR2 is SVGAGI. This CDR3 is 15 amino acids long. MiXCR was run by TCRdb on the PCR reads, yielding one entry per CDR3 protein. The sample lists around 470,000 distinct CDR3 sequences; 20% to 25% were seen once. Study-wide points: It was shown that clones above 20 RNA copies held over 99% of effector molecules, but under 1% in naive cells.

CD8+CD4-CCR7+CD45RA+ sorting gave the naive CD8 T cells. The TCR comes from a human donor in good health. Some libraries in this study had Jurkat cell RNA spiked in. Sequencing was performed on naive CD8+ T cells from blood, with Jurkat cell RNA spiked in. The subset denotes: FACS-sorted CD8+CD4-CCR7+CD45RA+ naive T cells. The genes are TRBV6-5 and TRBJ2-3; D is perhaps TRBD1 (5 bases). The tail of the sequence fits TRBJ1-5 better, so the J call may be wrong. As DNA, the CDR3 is TGTGCCAGCCATCCGGCAGGGAGTGGGCCAGATACGCAGCATTTT. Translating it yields CASHPAGSGPDTQHF.